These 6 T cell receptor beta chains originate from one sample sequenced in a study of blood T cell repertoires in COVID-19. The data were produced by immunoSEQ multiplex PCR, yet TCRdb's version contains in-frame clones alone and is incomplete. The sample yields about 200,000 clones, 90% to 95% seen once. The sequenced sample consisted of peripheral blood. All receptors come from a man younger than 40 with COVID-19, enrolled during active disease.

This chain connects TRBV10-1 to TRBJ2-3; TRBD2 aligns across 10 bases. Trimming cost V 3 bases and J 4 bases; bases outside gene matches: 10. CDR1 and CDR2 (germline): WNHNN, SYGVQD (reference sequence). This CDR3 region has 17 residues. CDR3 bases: TGCGCCAGCAGTGAAATCGGGCTAGCGGGGGCCCCAGATACGCAGTATTTT. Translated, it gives CASSEIGLAGAPDTQYF.

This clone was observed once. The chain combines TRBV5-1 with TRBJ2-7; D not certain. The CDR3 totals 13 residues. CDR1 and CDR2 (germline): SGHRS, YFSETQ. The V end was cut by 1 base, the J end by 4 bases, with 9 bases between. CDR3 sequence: CASSLLSDYEQYF. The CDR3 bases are TGCGCCAGCAGCTTGTTGTCAGATTACGAGCAGTACTTC.

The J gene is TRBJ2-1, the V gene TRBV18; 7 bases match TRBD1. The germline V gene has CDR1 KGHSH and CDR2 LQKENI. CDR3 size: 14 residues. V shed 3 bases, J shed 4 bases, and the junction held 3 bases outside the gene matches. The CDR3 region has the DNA TGTGCCAGCTCACCGGGACAGCAGTACAATGAGCAGTTCTTC. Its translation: CASSPGQQYNEQFF.

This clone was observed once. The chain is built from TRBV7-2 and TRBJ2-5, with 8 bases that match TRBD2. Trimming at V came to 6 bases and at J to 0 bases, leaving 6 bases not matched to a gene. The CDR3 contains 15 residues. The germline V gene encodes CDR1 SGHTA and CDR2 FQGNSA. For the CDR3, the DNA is TGTGCCAGCAGTGTCGGGGGGGGGTACCAAGAGACCCAGTACTTC. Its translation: CASSVGGGYQETQYF.

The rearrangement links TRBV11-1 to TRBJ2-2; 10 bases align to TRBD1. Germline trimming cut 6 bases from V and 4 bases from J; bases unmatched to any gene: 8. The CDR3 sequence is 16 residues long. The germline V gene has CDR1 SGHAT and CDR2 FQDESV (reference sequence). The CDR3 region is CASRSGTGEGTGELFF. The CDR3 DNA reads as TGTGCCAGCAGGTCCGGGACAGGGGAGGGCACCGGGGAGCTGTTTTTT.

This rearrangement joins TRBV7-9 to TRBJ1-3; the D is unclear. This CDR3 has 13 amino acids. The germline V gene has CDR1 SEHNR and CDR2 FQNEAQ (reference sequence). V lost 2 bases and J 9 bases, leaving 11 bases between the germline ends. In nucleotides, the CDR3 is TGTGCCAGCAGCTTAAAAAATCCGGGCACCATATATTTT. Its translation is CASSLKNPGTIYF.